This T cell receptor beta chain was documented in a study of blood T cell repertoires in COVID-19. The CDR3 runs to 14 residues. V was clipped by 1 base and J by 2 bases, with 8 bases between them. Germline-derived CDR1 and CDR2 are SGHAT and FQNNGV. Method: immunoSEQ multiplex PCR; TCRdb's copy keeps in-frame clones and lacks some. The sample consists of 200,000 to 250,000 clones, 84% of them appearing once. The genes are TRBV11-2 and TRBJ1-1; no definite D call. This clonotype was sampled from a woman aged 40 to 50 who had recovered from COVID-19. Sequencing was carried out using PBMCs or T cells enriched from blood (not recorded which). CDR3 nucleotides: TGTGCCAGCAGCTTAGGTGGCCGAAACACTGAAGCTTTCTTT. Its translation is CASSLGGRNTEAFF.